This is a list of T cell receptor beta chains from one sample in a study of T cell responses to AZD1222 COVID-19 vaccine. Assay: immunoSEQ multiplex PCR; the TCRdb copy retains only in-frame clones and omits some. The sample lists some 140,000 clones; 80% to 90% were seen once. The sequencing used peripheral blood, collected 28 days after the second AZD1222 dose. All receptors come from an adult who received the AZD1222 COVID-19 vaccine. Both conserved end residues are part of each CDR3. The D gene is left open where the match is weak. Not all rows give a size; the values are once, few, many and, for expanded clones, a class.

d_call | j_call | v_call | clone_size | cdr3_aa | cdr3_nt
NA | TRBJ2-2 | TRBV6-5 | NA | CAVFRATGGELFF | TGTGCCGTCTTTCGAGCGACGGGAGGGGAGCTGTTTTTT
NA | TRBJ2-2 | TRBV7-9 | NA | CASSLAKPTGELFF | TGTGCCAGCAGCTTAGCGAAGCCAACCGGGGAGCTGTTTTTT
NA | TRBJ2-7 | TRBV18 | NA | CASSQTGSYEQYF | TGTGCCAGCTCTCAAACAGGGTCCTACGAGCAGTACTTC
TRBD1 | TRBJ2-7 | TRBV5-4 | NA | CASSRLDRVSYEQYF | TGTGCCAGCAGTAGATTGGACAGGGTCTCCTACGAGCAGTACTTC
TRBD2 | TRBJ2-1 | TRBV7-2 | NA | CASSHRTSGNNEQFF | TGTGCCAGCAGCCACCGGACTAGCGGTAACAATGAGCAGTTCTTC
NA | TRBJ2-5 | TRBV6-5 | once | CASMAKETQYF | TGTGCCAGCATGGCGAAAGAGACCCAGTACTTC
NA | TRBJ1-5 | TRBV21-1 | NA | CASSRPGQGADSNQPQHF | TGTGCCAGCAGCCGCCCGGGACAGGGGGCTGATAGCAATCAGCCCCAGCATTTT
NA | TRBJ1-5 | TRBV2 | NA | CASRQGNSNQPQHF | TGTGCCAGCAGGCAGGGAAATAGCAATCAGCCCCAGCATTTT
NA | TRBJ1-6 | TRBV2 | NA | CASSSQGPRSPLHF | TGTGCCAGCAGCTCACAGGGTCCCCGTTCACCCCTCCACTTT
TRBD2 | TRBJ2-1 | TRBV7-9 | NA | CASSPGTSGNEQFF | TGTGCCAGCAGCCCGGGGACTAGCGGTAATGAGCAGTTCTTC
NA | TRBJ1-1 | TRBV6-5 | once | CASSYGRATEAFF | TGTGCCAGCAGTTACGGCAGGGCCACTGAAGCTTTCTTT
TRBD1 | TRBJ2-1 | TRBV11-2 | once | CASSPGQGGYNEQFF | TGTGCCAGCAGTCCCGGACAGGGGGGTTACAATGAGCAGTTCTTC
NA | TRBJ1-4 | TRBV3-1/TRBV3-2 | NA | CASSPRGGVNEKLFF | TGTGCCAGCAGCCCCCGAGGTGGGGTTAATGAAAAACTGTTTTTT
NA | TRBJ1-2 | TRBV29-1 | once | CSVGEGDYGYTF | TGCAGCGTTGGGGAGGGTGACTATGGCTACACCTTC
NA | TRBJ1-4 | TRBV5-5 | once | CASSLVQTTNEKLFF | TGTGCCAGCAGCTTAGTCCAGACAACTAATGAAAAACTGTTTTTT
NA | TRBJ1-1 | TRBV19 | NA | CASSIRSVDEAFF | TGTGCCAGTAGTATAAGGTCGGTGGATGAAGCTTTCTTT
NA | TRBJ2-2 | TRBV5-4 | NA | CASSLGGGANTGELFF | TGTGCCAGCAGCTTGGGCGGGGGCGCGAACACCGGGGAGCTGTTTTTT
NA | TRBJ1-1 | TRBV6-5 | NA | CASSYSSGSGNTEAFF | TGTGCCAGCAGTTACTCGTCAGGGTCGGGGAACACTGAAGCTTTCTTT
NA | TRBJ2-1 | TRBV20-1 | NA | CSAILGEQFF | TGCAGTGCCATCCTAGGAGAGCAGTTCTTC
NA | TRBJ1-5 | TRBV3-1/TRBV3-2 | NA | CASSQSGMDQPQHF | TGTGCCAGCAGCCAATCAGGGATGGATCAGCCCCAGCATTTT
TRBD1 | TRBJ1-2 | TRBV30 | few | CAWSVRGTVTNYGYTF | TGTGCCTGGAGTGTAAGGGGGACAGTTACTAACTATGGCTACACCTTC
NA | TRBJ1-1 | TRBV5-5 | NA | CASSLTGDTEAFF | TGTGCCAGCAGCTTGACGGGAGACACTGAAGCTTTCTTT
TRBD1 | TRBJ1-5 | TRBV9 | NA | CASSSPGQNQPQHF | TGTGCCAGCAGCAGCCCGGGACAGAATCAGCCCCAGCATTTT
NA | TRBJ2-3 | TRBV12-3/TRBV12-4 | once | CASSSLKQDTQYF | TGTGCCAGCAGTTCTCTTAAACAGGATACGCAGTATTTT
TRBD1 | TRBJ1-2 | TRBV7-3 | NA | CASSPGQNYGYTF | TGTGCCAGCAGCCCGGGACAGAACTATGGCTACACCTTC
NA | TRBJ2-1 | TRBV6-1 | NA | CASSEVNGGRYNEQFF | TGTGCCAGCAGTGAAGTGAACGGGGGCCGTTACAATGAGCAGTTCTTC
NA | TRBJ1-1 | TRBV21-1 | NA | CASSMVKGVTEAFF | TGTGCCAGCAGCATGGTCAAAGGGGTCACTGAAGCTTTCTTT
NA | TRBJ2-1 | TRBV5-4 | NA | CASTTPFDEQFF | TGTGCCAGCACCACACCATTCGATGAGCAGTTCTTC
NA | TRBJ1-4 | TRBV6-1 | NA | CATGGAANEKLFF | TGTGCCACTGGGGGGGCTGCTAATGAAAAACTGTTTTTT
NA | TRBJ1-1 | TRBV6-5 | NA | CASREGQQNTEAFF | TGTGCCAGCAGGGAGGGACAACAGAACACTGAAGCTTTCTTT
NA | TRBJ1-4 | TRBV5-1 | NA | CASSSGRQPTYNEKLFF | TGCGCCAGCAGCTCCGGGAGACAGCCCACTTATAATGAAAAACTGTTTTTT
NA | TRBJ2-1 | TRBV24-1 | NA | CATSDLDEQFF | TGTGCCACCAGTGACCTAGATGAGCAGTTCTTC